This T cell receptor (beta chain) originates from a study of early T cells in non-severe SARS-CoV-2 infection (dated by TCRdb to 2020 to 2023). In terms of the full investigation: TCR sequencing used bulk RNA from unsorted whole blood, so alpha and beta chains could not be paired. Results and caveats for the whole study, not just this receptor: VDJdb matching was skewed toward anti-spike CD8 responses and likely underestimated virus-specific expansions, missing private and CD4 specificities.

CDR1 and CDR2 were assigned from the germline V gene (reference sequence) as SEHNR and FQNEAQ. V loses 3 bases at its end and J loses 4 bases; junction bases beyond the gene matches: 6. The CDR3 spans 16 residues, from the cysteine through the phenylalanine. The only DNA kept is the CDR3, 48 bases in frame from the first base. This clonotype was seen ten or more times. Its antigen is still unknown. Base qualities are not at hand, and no much larger clone is one base apart. The study was a case-control design nested within a healthcare worker cohort in London, UK, with weekly nasopharyngeal swab PCR tests and blood sampling. Healthcare workers were recruited between 23 and 31 March 2020, during the week of the UK lockdown, and were followed weekly for up to about 15 weeks. Receptor amplification or capture employed 5' RACE. Data came from a NextSeq 500. To correct for sequencing error and PCR bias, the TCR library protocol tagged individual cDNA molecules with unique molecular identifiers. TCR alpha and beta chains were both sequenced, and the abundances of alpha and beta sequences in each sample were closely correlated with each other. Processing in the source paper ran as follows. Decombinator V4 was used to annotate TCR sequences for V gene, J gene and CDR3. TCRs were defined as expanded if a significant change between any two time points was detected under a Poisson model with p below 0.0001. TCR abundances were normalised to the total number of TCRs sequenced per sample and expressed as counts per million. TRAV1-2 paired with TRAJ12, TRAJ20 or TRAJ33 defined MAIT TCRs, while TRAV10 paired with TRAJ18 defined iNKT TCRs. A search of VDJdb, accessed on 1 November 2021, was run for TCRs annotated to CMV, EBV and SARS-CoV-2, with TCRs annotated for multiple antigens excluded. TCRdb reworked the public reads: Q25 trimming with fastp, MiXCR clone assembly, productive beta chains retained. Identical CDR3 proteins give one entry, which carries the most common genes and DNA. The V and J calls follow TCRdb's processing rather than the paper's. This sample holds 35,000 to 45,000 distinct CDR3 sequences; 9.5% to 15% were observed only once. In total, the top ten clones hold around 15% of the sample.

This chain is built from TRBV7-9 and TRBJ2-1; 10 bases in between match TRBD2. The sample taken for sequencing was whole blood. This clonotype originated in an adult who was a healthcare worker with PCR-confirmed SARS-CoV-2 infection or an uninfected control (not recorded which). The sequenced DNA is TGTGCCAGCAGCTTTGGTAGCGGGAGGAAATACAATGAGCAGTTCTTC. This yields the protein CASSFGSGRKYNEQFF.